These T cell receptor beta chains were read from a single sample in a study of blood T cell repertoires in COVID-19. Method: immunoSEQ multiplex PCR; TCRdb's copy keeps in-frame clones and lacks some. The sample carries about 110,000 clones, 80% to 85% recorded once. Specimen: peripheral blood. These receptors were obtained from a man in his sixties or seventies with acute or convalescent COVID-19. Both conserved end residues are part of each CDR3.

TRBJ2-2 | TRBV9 | CASSVGGPGELFF
TRBJ2-2 | TRBV25-1 | CASSEEEGGTGELFF
TRBJ1-5 | TRBV3-1/TRBV3-2 | CASSLQGDQPQHF
TRBJ1-4 | TRBV18 | CASSPNPRGYEKLFF
TRBJ1-2 | TRBV2 | CASTWQGSYGYTF
TRBJ2-7 | TRBV6-1 | CASSEAANRQGADEQYF
TRBJ2-3 | TRBV18 | CASSLLAGGVVDTQYF
TRBJ1-2 | TRBV27 | CASRGQGAGYGYTF
TRBJ1-6 | TRBV18 | CASSPSGQGDNSPLHF
TRBJ2-2 | TRBV6-2/TRBV6-3 | CASSTRPTGGFGELFF
TRBJ1-5 | TRBV3-1/TRBV3-2 | CASSPQGGNQPQHF
TRBJ2-2 | TRBV5-8 | CASSFRTRETGELFF
TRBJ2-3 | TRBV11-2 | CASRRTLGSGGAEDTQYF
TRBJ1-2 | TRBV6-5 | CASSYSTGGEDYGYTF
TRBJ2-7 | TRBV5-1 | CASSLDRAHEQYF
TRBJ1-2 | TRBV6-5 | CASSTWDSNYGYTF
TRBJ2-7 | TRBV5-8 | CASSLGQGPPTEQYF
TRBJ2-5 | TRBV7-8 | CASSLAVRAQETQYF
TRBJ1-6 | TRBV11-2 | CASSLAGVSYNSPLHF
TRBJ2-3 | TRBV5-4 | CASSRSGGLTDTQYF
TRBJ2-7 | TRBV9 | CASSVGGVEPYEQYF
TRBJ2-2 | TRBV2 | CASNVAGNTGELFF
TRBJ1-4 | TRBV19 | CASSKSGTGVEKLFF
TRBJ2-3 | TRBV12-5 | CASARRGTGTDTQYF
TRBJ2-6 | TRBV11-2 | CASSPRPGGSGANVLTF
TRBJ1-1 | TRBV14 | CASSQVVSNTEAFF
TRBJ1-6 | TRBV7-3 | CASSLTYSSPLHF
TRBJ1-1 | TRBV12-3/TRBV12-4 | CASSRQGGTEAFF
TRBJ2-7 | TRBV12-3/TRBV12-4 | CASRDRGPYEQYF
TRBJ1-2 | TRBV7-8 | CASSLVGSTGLDGYTF
TRBJ2-2 | TRBV15 | CATSGARQGSGELFF
TRBJ2-1 | TRBV5-4 | CASSSPRGDYNEQFF
TRBJ1-5 | TRBV27 | CASSRSQGASNQPQHF
TRBJ2-3 | TRBV5-1 | CASSRSEATSTDTQYF
TRBJ2-2 | TRBV19 | CASSNRGSNTGKLFF
TRBJ1-2 | TRBV9 | CASSVGMRQVNYGYTF
TRBJ2-1 | TRBV7-3 | CASSRDRENEQFF
TRBJ1-4 | TRBV19 | CASSIARGLRNEKLFF
TRBJ2-6 | TRBV10-2 | CASRETGGAGANVLTF
TRBJ2-1 | TRBV9 | CASSVGAWTSGPWNEQFF